The sequence of this T cell receptor beta chain was determined in a study of OX40 agonist ivuxolimab in advanced cancers. The CDR3 totals 12 residues. Germline V gives CDR1 SGHKS, CDR2 YYEKEE (reference sequence). V lost 4 bases and J lost 4, with 8 bases in between. Repertoires were generated with immunoSEQ multiplex PCR, while TCRdb's copy carries only in-frame clones and drops some. The repertoire includes around 80,000 clones, around 86% of them detected once, and 3.1% sits in the top ten. The clonotype originates from an adult with an advanced solid tumor such as melanoma, head and neck, liver or kidney cancer. The material was CD4+ or CD8+ T cells sorted from blood, obtained in a trial of the OX40 agonist ivuxolimab. The chain carries TRBV5-5 and TRBJ1-2; no clear D. In nucleotides, the CDR3 is TGTGCCAGCAGCCCAAGCCTCTATGGCTACACCTTC. Its translation: CASSPSLYGYTF.